This T cell receptor beta chain was recovered during a study of T and B cells in COVID-19 patients. Whole-study context: The recovered patients had mostly mild to moderate COVID-19 with outpatient management. Of 20 to 25 active-infection patients, 15 to 19 carried comorbidities linked to unfavorable COVID-19 outcome. Findings and caveats of the study: Patients with COVID-19 reportedly showed strongly skewed T cell receptor beta variable and joining gene usage. At recovery TRB diversity and richness exceeded healthy donors, after highly clonal active COVID-19 repertoires.

This clonotype was found many times. Its antigen is unknown. The V end lost 6 bases, the J end lost 4 bases, and 6 bases lay between the germline ends. This CDR3 spans 11 amino acids. TRB was amplified from around 250-460 ng of blood genomic DNA. TRB rearrangements were amplified by multiplex PCR with BIOMED2 TRB-A/B primers. TCRdb analysed the multiplex PCR reads with MiXCR anew, one entry per CDR3 protein. The sample contains thousands of distinct CDR3 sequences, 20% to 30% of which appear only once. Sequencing was carried out using blood. The rearrangement uses TRBV12-3 or TRBV12-4 and TRBJ2-5, with no clear D. The receptor was derived from a human donor with active COVID-19. The CDR3 here is CASSWGETQYF. In DNA form, the CDR3 reads TGTGCCAGCAGCTGGGGAGAGACCCAGTACTTC.